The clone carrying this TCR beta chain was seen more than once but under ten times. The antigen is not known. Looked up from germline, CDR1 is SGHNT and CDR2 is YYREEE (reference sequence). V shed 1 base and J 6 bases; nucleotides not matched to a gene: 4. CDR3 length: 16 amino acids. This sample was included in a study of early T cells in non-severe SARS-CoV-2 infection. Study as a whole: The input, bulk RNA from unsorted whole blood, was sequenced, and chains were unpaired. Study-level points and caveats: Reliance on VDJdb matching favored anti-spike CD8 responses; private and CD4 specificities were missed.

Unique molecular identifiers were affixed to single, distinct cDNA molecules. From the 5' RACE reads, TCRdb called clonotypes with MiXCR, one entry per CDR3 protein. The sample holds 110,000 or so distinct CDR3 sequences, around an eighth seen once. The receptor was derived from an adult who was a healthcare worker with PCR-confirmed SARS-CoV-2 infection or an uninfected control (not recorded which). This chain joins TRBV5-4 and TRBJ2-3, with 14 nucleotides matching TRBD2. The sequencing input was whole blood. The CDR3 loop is CASSLTRTSGRDTQYF. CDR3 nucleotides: TGTGCCAGCAGCTTGACTCGGACTAGCGGGAGGGATACGCAGTATTTT.